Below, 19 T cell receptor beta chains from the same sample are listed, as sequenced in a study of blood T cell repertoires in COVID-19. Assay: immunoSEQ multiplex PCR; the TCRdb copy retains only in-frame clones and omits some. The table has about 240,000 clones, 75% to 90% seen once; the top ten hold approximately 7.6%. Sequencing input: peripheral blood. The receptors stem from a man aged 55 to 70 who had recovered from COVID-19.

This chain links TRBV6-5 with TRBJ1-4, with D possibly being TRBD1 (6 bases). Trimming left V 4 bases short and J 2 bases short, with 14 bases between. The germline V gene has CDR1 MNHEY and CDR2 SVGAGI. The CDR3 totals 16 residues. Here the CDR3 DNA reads TGTGCCAGCAGTTTTGGGGGGGGCCGCACTAATGAAAAACTGTTTTTT. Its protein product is CASSFGGGRTNEKLFF.

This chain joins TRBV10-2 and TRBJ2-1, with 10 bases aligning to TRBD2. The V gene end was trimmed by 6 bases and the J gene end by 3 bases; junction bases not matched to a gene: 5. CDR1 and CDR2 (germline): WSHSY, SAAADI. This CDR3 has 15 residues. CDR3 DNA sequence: TGCGCCAGCAGATTAGCGGGGGGCTTCTACAATGAGCAGTTCTTC. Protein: CASRLAGGFYNEQFF.

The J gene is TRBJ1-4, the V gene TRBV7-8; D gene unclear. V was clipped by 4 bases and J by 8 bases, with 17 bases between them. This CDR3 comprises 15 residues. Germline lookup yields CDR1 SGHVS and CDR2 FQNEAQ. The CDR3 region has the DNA TGTGCCAGCAGCTCTCGACGGAGTGGCCGAGAAAAACTGTTTTTT. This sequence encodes CASSSRRSGREKLFF.

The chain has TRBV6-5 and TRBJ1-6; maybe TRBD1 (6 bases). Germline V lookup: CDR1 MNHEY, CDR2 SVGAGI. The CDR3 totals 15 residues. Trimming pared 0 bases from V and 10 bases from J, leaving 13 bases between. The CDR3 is CASSYSPPRGSPLHF. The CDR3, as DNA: TGTGCCAGCAGTTACTCCCCGCCTAGGGGGTCACCCCTCCACTTT.

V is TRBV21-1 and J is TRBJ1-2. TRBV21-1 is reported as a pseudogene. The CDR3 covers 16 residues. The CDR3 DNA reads TGTGCCAGCAGCAAGAGGAGGCGGACTCATAAGCGCGGCTACACCTTC. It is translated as CASSKRRRTHKRGYTF.

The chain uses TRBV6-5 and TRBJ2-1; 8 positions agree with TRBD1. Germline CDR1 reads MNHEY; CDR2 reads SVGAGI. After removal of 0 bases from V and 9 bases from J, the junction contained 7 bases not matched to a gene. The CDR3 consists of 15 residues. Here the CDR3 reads CASSYSNRGVGEQFF. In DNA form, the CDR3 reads TGTGCCAGCAGTTACTCGAACAGGGGGGTGGGTGAGCAGTTCTTC.

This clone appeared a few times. Written as DNA, the CDR3 is TGCAGCGCCGAGACAGGGGTAGGGGGGACCCAGTACTTC. This codes for CSAETGVGGTQYF. V is TRBV29-1 and J is TRBJ2-5; TRBD1 matches at 8 bases. CDR1 and CDR2 (germline): SQVTM, ANQGSEA. CDR3 length: 13 residues. Germline trimming cut 7 bases from V and 7 bases from J; bases unmatched to any gene: 11. Combining the CDR3 with reference TRBV29-1 and TRBJ2-5 gives the whole variable domain SAVISQKPSRDICQRGTSLTIQCQVDSQVTMMFWYRQQPGQSLTLIATANQGSEATYESGFVIDKFPISRPNLTFSTLTVSNMSPEDSSIYLCSAETGVGGTQYFGPGTRLLVL.

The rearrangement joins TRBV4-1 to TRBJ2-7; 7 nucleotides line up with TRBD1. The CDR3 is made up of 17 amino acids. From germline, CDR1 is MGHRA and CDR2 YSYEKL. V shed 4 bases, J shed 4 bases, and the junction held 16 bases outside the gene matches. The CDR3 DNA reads TGCGCCAGCAGCCTCCTTACCGGGACAGAGGGTCTATACGAGCAGTACGTC. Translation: CASSLLTGTEGLYEQYV.

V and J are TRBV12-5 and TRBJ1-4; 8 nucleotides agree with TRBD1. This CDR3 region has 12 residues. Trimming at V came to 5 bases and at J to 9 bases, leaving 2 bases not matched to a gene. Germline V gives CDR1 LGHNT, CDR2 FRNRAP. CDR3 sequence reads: CASGGDRKKLFF. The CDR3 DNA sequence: TGTGCTAGTGGTGGGGACAGGAAAAAACTGTTTTTT. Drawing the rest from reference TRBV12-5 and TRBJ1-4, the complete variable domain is DARVTQTPRHKVTEMGQEVTMRCQPILGHNTVFWYRQTMMQGLELLAYFRNRAPLDDSGMPKDRFSAEMPDATLATLKIQPSEPRDSAVYFCASGGDRKKLFFGSGTQLSVL.

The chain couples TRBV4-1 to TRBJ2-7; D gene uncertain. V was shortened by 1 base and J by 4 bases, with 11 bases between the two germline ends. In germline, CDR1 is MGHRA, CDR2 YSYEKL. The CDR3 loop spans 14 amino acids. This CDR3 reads CASSQGIARYEQYF. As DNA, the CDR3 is TGCGCCAGCAGCCAAGGTATCGCCAGGTACGAGCAGTACTTC.

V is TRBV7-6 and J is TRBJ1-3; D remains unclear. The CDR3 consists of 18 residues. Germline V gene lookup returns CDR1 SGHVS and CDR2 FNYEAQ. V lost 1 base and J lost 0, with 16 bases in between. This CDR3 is CASSLGGRTVISGNTIYF. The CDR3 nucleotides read TGTGCCAGCAGCTTAGGAGGAAGAACGGTTATCTCTGGAAACACCATATATTTT.

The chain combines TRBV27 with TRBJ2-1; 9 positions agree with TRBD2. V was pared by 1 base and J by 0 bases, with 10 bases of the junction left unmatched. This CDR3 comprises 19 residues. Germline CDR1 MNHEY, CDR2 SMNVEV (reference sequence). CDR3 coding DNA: TGTGCCAGCAGTTTATTGTTTAGCGGGGGCCTAAGCTCCTACAATGAGCAGTTCTTC. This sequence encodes CASSLLFSGGLSSYNEQFF.

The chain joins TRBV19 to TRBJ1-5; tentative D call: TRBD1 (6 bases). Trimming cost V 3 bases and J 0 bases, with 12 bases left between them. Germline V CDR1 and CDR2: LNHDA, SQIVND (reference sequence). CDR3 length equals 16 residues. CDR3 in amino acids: CASSMTAQGSNQPQHF. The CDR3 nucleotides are TGTGCCAGTAGTATGACGGCACAGGGTAGCAATCAGCCCCAGCATTTT.

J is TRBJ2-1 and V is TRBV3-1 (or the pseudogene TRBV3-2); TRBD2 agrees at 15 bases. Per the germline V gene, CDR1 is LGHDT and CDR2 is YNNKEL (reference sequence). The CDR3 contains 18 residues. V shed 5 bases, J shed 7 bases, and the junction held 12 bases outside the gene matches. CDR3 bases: TGTGCCAGCAGCGCCCGGACTAGCGGGGGGGCTGTGCGAAATGAGCAGTTCTTC. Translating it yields CASSARTSGGAVRNEQFF.

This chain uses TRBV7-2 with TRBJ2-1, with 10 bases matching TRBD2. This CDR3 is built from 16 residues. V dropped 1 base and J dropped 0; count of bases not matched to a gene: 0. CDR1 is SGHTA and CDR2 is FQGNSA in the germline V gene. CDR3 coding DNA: TGTGCCAGCAGCTTAGTAGCGGGGGGCTCCTACAATGAGCAGTTCTTC. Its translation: CASSLVAGGSYNEQFF.

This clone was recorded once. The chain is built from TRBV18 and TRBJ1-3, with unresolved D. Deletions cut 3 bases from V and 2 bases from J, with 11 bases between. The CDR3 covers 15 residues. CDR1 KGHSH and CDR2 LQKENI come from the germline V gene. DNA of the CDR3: TGTGCCAGCTCACCCCGAGAAAAGCCTGGAAACACCATATATTTT. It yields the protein CASSPREKPGNTIYF.

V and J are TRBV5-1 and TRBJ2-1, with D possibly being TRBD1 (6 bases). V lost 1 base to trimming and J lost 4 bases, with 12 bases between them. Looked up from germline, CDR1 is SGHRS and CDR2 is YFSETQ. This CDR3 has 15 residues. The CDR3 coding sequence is TGCGCCAGCAGCTTGTTGGGGGCCCCTTACAATGAGCAGTTCTTC. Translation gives CASSLLGAPYNEQFF.

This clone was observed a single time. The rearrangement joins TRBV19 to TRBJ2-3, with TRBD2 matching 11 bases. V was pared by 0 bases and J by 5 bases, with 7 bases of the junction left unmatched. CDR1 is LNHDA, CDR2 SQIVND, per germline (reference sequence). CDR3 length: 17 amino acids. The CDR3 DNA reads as TGTGCCAGTAGTATAGAGTTGCTAGCGGGGGGTGGAGATACGCAGTATTTT. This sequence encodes CASSIELLAGGGDTQYF.

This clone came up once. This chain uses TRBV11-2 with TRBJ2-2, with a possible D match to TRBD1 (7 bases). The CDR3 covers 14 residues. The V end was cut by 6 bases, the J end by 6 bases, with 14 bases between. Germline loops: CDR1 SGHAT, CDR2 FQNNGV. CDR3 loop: CASRTQGGAGELFF. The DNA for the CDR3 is TGTGCCAGCAGGACTCAGGGGGGCGCCGGGGAGCTGTTTTTT.